The 4 T cell receptor beta chains presented below share a single source sample, sequenced in a study of regulatory dendritic cells for organ transplantation. Sorted T cells were CFSE-labeled and cultured 5 days with allogeneic regulatory or mature dendritic cells at 1:10. These receptors lack a known antigen. Libraries were prepared by immunoSEQ multiplex PCR; TCRdb keeps only in-frame clonotypes and omits some of them. The repertoire has around 20,000 clones, 80% to 90% of them found once; the top ten carry 0.55% to 0.85%. Source material: naive CD4+ T cells from blood cultured with regulatory dendritic cells. Sample subset: CD45RA+ naive T cells. These receptors were taken from a human donor in good health.

The chain combines TRBV5-4 with TRBJ2-3; tentative D call: TRBD2 (6 bases). Trimming left V 1 base short and J 4 bases short, with 16 bases between. The CDR3 runs 16 residues. CDR1 is SGHNT, CDR2 YYREEE, per germline (reference sequence). The CDR3 loop is CASSLMMAAGADTQYF. CDR3 coding DNA: TGTGCCAGCAGCTTGATGATGGCAGCGGGTGCAGATACGCAGTATTTT. Supplemented by reference TRBV5-4 and TRBJ2-3, the full variable domain reads ETGVTQSPTHLIKTRGQQVTLRCSSQSGHNTVSWYQQALGQGPQFIFQYYREEENGRGNFPPRFSGLQFPNYSSELNVNALELDDSALYLCASSLMMAAGADTQYFGPGTRLTVL.

This sequence joins TRBV10-1 and TRBJ2-5; 11 bases are a match to TRBD2. The V and J ends lost 4 bases and 1 base, in that order; junction bases with no gene match: 2. CDR3 length equals 15 residues. Germline V lookup: CDR1 WNHNN, CDR2 SYGVQD (reference sequence). CDR3 coding DNA: TGCGCCAGCAGTGTAGGACTAGCGGGCCAAGAGACCCAGTACTTC. Translated, it gives CASSVGLAGQETQYF.

This clone was recorded once. V and J are TRBV10-3 and TRBJ2-3; 7 positions agree with TRBD1. J gave up 3 bases and V 7 bases, and 4 bases lay outside the gene matches. The V gene's germline CDR1 is ENHRY and CDR2 SYGVKD. CDR3 length equals 13 residues. The CDR3 protein is CAITGGPTDTQYF. The CDR3 coding sequence is TGTGCCATCACAGGGGGACCGACAGATACGCAGTATTTT.

The V gene is TRBV6-5, the J gene TRBJ1-1, with D perhaps matching TRBD1 (6 bases). The CDR3 runs to 12 residues. V gave up 4 bases and J gave up 10 bases, with 13 bases separating them. Germline assignment: CDR1 MNHEY and CDR2 SVGAGI. The CDR3 protein is CASSSGGQVAFF. CDR3 in DNA: TGTGCCAGCAGTTCCGGGGGGCAGGTAGCTTTCTTT.